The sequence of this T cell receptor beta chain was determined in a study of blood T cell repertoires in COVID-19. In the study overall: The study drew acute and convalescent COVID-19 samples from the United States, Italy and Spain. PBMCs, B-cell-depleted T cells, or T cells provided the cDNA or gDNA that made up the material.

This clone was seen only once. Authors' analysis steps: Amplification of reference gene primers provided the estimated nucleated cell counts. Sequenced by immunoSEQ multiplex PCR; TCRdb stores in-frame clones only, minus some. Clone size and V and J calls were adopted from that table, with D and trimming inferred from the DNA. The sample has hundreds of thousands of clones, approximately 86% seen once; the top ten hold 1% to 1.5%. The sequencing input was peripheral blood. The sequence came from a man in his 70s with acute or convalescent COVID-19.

CDR3 protein: CASSYGQGINYGYTF. The CDR3 nucleotides are TGTGCCAGCAGTTACGGGCAGGGGATTAACTATGGCTACACCTTC. This chain joins TRBV6-2 or TRBV6-3 and TRBJ1-2; possible D gene TRBD1, 6 bases. CDR1 and CDR2 (germline): MNHEY, SVGEGT. The CDR3 has 15 residues. Trimming removed 2 bases at V and 1 base at J, with 11 bases between.